This T cell receptor (beta chain) emerged from a study of shared clonotypes between healthy human individuals. Overall study results and limits: In this cohort, only blood was sampled, and tissue repertoires likely differ.

Concerning this clone: Antigen specificity is unknown.

Ten immunoSEQ deep assay plates were used to sequence the DNA of unsorted PBMCs. Per the original data handling: Junction-only sequences without quality scores came from ImmunoSEQ, so filtering differed. Sequencing used immunoSEQ multiplex PCR; TCRdb keeps in-frame clones, though not all of them. V and J calls and clone size are as listed in that table; D and trimming were resolved from the DNA. The table has about 490,000 clones, 70% to 80% seen once; the top ten hold 10% to 15%. This CDR3 is built from 14 residues. Trimming shortened V by 5 bases and J by 2 bases, and 10 bases separated the two germline ends. Per germline, CDR1 MNHNS and CDR2 SASEGT.

This TCR was recovered from a woman in her thirties or forties in good health. Some clones in this sample may be carry-over from other donors' samples. This rearrangement joins TRBV6-1 to TRBJ1-3, with D perhaps TRBD1 (6 bases). The sample was PBMCs. CDR3 protein: CASSTGSAGNTIYF. The CDR3 DNA reads as TGTGCCAGCAGTACAGGGTCGGCTGGAAACACCATATATTTT.